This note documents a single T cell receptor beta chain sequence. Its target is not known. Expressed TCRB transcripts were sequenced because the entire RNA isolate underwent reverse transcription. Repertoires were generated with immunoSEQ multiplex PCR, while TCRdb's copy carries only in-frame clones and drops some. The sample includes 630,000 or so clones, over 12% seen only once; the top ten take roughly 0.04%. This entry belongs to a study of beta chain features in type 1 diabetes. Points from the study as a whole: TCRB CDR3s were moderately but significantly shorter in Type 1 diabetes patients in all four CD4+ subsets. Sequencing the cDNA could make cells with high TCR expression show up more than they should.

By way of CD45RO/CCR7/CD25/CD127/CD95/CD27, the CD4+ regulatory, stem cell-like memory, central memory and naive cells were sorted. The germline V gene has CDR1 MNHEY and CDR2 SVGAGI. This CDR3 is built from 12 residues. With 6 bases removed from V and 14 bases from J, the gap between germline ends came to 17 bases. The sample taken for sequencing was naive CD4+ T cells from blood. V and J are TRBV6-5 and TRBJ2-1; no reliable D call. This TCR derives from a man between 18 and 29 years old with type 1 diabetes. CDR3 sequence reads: CASRSGPQVEFF. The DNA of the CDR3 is TGTGCCAGCAGATCCGGCCCGCAGGTGGAGTTCTTC.